Sequencing of this TCR beta chain was carried out in a study of STAT5B mutations in CD4+ large granular lymphocyte leukemia. The length of the CDR3 is 19 residues. CDR1 is MNHEY and CDR2 is SMNVEV in the germline V gene (reference sequence). V lost 6 bases to trimming and J lost 4 bases, with 28 bases between them. Assay: immunoSEQ multiplex PCR; the TCRdb copy retains only in-frame clones and omits some. This table has approximately 30,000 clones, around 90% appearing once. The chain links TRBV27 to TRBJ2-1, with D perhaps TRBD2 (6 bases). Sequencing was done on a sample of CD4+ T cells from blood buffy coats. The receptor was derived from a human donor in good health. Here the CDR3 DNA reads TGTGCCAGCAGGAGTTACCCCCGAGTGTGGTCTAGCGATTACAATGAGCAGTTCTTC. As protein: CASRSYPRVWSSDYNEQFF.